This T cell receptor (beta chain) was captured by sequencing in a study of T cell responses to AZD1222 COVID-19 vaccine. Broader study findings: The span of vaccine-associated CD4 TCRs extended across spike, with dominance at 160-218 and 743-854.

Here immunoSEQ multiplex PCR was the method, and the copy in TCRdb shows in-frame clones only, minus some. The data hold 100,000 to 150,000 clones, with 90% observed a single time. Turning to this clone: The target antigen is unknown.

Deletions cut 1 base from V and 6 bases from J, with 11 bases between. This CDR3 has 14 amino acids. Germline V gives CDR1 SGHNT, CDR2 YYREEE (reference sequence). The clonotype comes from an adult in good health. The J gene is TRBJ1-5, the V gene TRBV5-4, with TRBD1 as a possible D gene (5 bases). The sequencing here drew on peripheral blood, taken on day 0 of AZD1222 vaccination. The CDR3 loop is CASSLWGSGQPQHF. In DNA form, the CDR3 reads TGTGCCAGCAGCTTGTGGGGGAGCGGTCAGCCCCAGCATTTT.